This TCR beta chain was identified in a study of Graves' ophthalmopathy and Graves' hyperthyroidism. RNA transcripts served as template for amplifying TCR beta CDR3 sequences. HTBI-primed RT-PCR formed the first round, and a multiplex PCR formed the second. TCRdb analysed the multiplex PCR reads with MiXCR anew, one entry per CDR3 protein. In the table there are 500,000 to 700,000 distinct CDR3 sequences, approximately 22% of which are singletons. V was cut by 6 bases and J by 0 bases, with 18 bases left in between. The length of the CDR3 is 17 residues. In germline, CDR1 is DFQATT, CDR2 SNEGSKA (reference sequence).

The sequence derives from a young woman with stable Graves' hyperthyroidism. Some clones in this sample may be carry-over from other donors' samples. This chain connects TRBV20-1 to TRBJ1-6, with D perhaps matching TRBD1 (5 bases). Sequencing input: peripheral blood. DNA of the CDR3: TGCAGTGCCCCCTGGGCCAAGGGGCTCTCCTATAATTCACCCCTCCACTTT. It codes for CSAPWAKGLSYNSPLHF.